Listed below are T cell receptor beta chains from one sample, sequenced in a study of immune cell composition in non-small cell lung cancer. TCRdb keeps only in-frame clones here, not all; method: immunoSEQ multiplex PCR. The table records some 11,000 clones, around 64% of them present only once. The specimen was lung tumor tissue. These receptors were collected from a human donor with non-small cell lung cancer. CDR3s include the opening cysteine and the closing phenylalanine or tryptophan. The order of the fields is clone size, D gene, V gene, J gene, CDR3 DNA, CDR3 protein. The D gene is left open where the match is weak. Only part of the rows carry a size: once, few, many, or a class if the clone is expanded.

>NA|NA|TRBV5-4|TRBJ2-2
TGTGCCAGCAGCTTTCTTCTATACGAGTCCGTGGGGGAGCTGTTTTTT
CASSFLLYESVGELFF
>once|NA|TRBV6-1|TRBJ2-6
TGTGCCAGCAGGGCGACTTCATCTGGGGCCAACGTCCTGACTTTC
CASRATSSGANVLTF
>NA|TRBD1|TRBV28|TRBJ1-5
TGTGCCAGCAGTTACGCTGGACAGGGCAATCAGCCCCAGCATTTT
CASSYAGQGNQPQHF
>NA|TRBD1|TRBV30|TRBJ2-1
TGTGCCTGGAGAGGCAGGGGGCGATTTAACGATGAGCAGTTCTTC
CAWRGRGRFNDEQFF
>few|TRBD1|TRBV28|TRBJ2-7
TGTGCCAGCAGTTTTAATATACGAGAGGGGACAGGGTCCTACGAGCAGTACTTC
CASSFNIREGTGSYEQYF
>NA|NA|TRBV7-9|TRBJ2-6
TGTGCCAGCAGCAATCCCCAGGGTTCTGGGGCCAACGTCCTGACTTTC
CASSNPQGSGANVLTF
>NA|TRBD2|TRBV10-3|TRBJ2-1
TGTGCCATCAGTGGTCTAGCGGGAGAGCAGTTCTTC
CAISGLAGEQFF
>NA|NA|TRBV19|TRBJ1-1
TGTGCCAGTAGTATAGGGTACAGAAACACTGAAGCTTTCTTT
CASSIGYRNTEAFF
>NA|TRBD1|TRBV5-1|TRBJ2-1
TGCGCCAGCAGCTCCGCCGGGACAGGTTCTCCGAGCTCCTACAATGAGCAGTTCTTC
CASSSAGTGSPSSYNEQFF
>few|TRBD1|TRBV27|TRBJ2-7
TGTGCCAGCAGTTTATTTAAGGACAGGGGATACGAGCAGTACTTC
CASSLFKDRGYEQYF
>once|TRBD1|TRBV5-4|TRBJ2-5
TGTGCCAGCAGCCCCGACAGGGCTCGGGAGACCCAGTACTTC
CASSPDRARETQYF
>NA|NA|TRBV7-6|TRBJ2-7
TGTGCCAGCAGCTTATTTCAGGGTAGTAACGAGCAGTACTTC
CASSLFQGSNEQYF
>NA|TRBD1|TRBV4-2|TRBJ1-5
TGTGCCAGCAGCGCCGGGACAGGGGGCAATATCCCCAATCAGCCCCAGCATTTT
CASSAGTGGNIPNQPQHF
>once|TRBD1|TRBV6-5|TRBJ2-7
TGTGCCAGCCGAGGGACAGGGGTCTACGAGCAGTACTTC
CASRGTGVYEQYF
>NA|TRBD1|TRBV5-6|TRBJ2-2
TGTGCCAGCAGCCTACGCGGGACAGGGAACACCGGGGAGCTGTTTTTT
CASSLRGTGNTGELFF
>NA|NA|TRBV10-2|TRBJ2-7
TGCGCCAGCAGTGGCACAGGATACGAGCAGTACTTC
CASSGTGYEQYF
>NA|TRBD1|TRBV19|TRBJ2-1
TGTGCCAGTAGCTGGGGGACAGGGGAATTAGGCTTCTACAATGAGCAGTTCTTC
CASSWGTGELGFYNEQFF
>NA|TRBD1|TRBV28|TRBJ2-6
TGTGCCAGCAGTTTACGGGACAGCTGGGGGTCTGGGGCCAACGTCCTGACTTTC
CASSLRDSWGSGANVLTF
>NA|TRBD1|TRBV6-5|TRBJ1-2
TGTGCCACCTCGAGGGGGCAGGGGGCTGGTGGCTACACCTTC
CATSRGQGAGGYTF
>few|TRBD2|TRBV28|TRBJ2-7
TGTGCCAGCAGTAAAGTGAGCTGGGGACTAGCAGGCGGCGAGCAGTACTTC
CASSKVSWGLAGGEQYF
>NA|NA|TRBV29-1|TRBJ1-5
TGCAGCGTTGTGGAGGGGAAAGGTCAGCCCCAGCATTTT
CSVVEGKGQPQHF
>few|NA|TRBV18|TRBJ2-5
TGTGCCAGCTCGCGCACTCAAGAGACCCAGTACTTC
CASSRTQETQYF
>NA|NA|TRBV6-5|TRBJ2-7
TGTGCCAGCAGTTATAACCTTTGGGAGTCCGAGCAGTACTTC
CASSYNLWESEQYF
>NA|TRBD1|TRBV6-5|TRBJ1-2
TGTGCCAGCTCGGGACAGGGGGGCTATGGCTACACCTTC
CASSGQGGYGYTF
>few|NA|TRBV2|TRBJ1-1
TGTGCCAGCGCACGTAAGGAGGGTGAAGCTTTCTTT
CASARKEGEAFF
>medium-sized|TRBD1|TRBV7-6|TRBJ1-5
TGTGCCAGCAGCTTGGGACAGGGGTTTCAGCCCCAGCATTTT
CASSLGQGFQPQHF
>NA|TRBD1|TRBV30|TRBJ1-5
TGTGCCTGGAGTGAACAGGGGTGGCAGCCCCAGCATTTT
CAWSEQGWQPQHF
>NA|TRBD1|TRBV11-1|TRBJ1-4
TGTGCCAGCAGCGGACAGGGATCTAATGAAAAACTGTTTTTT
CASSGQGSNEKLFF
>NA|TRBD2|TRBV5-1|TRBJ2-7
TGCGCCAGTACCGGGACTAGCTTCCACGAGCAGTACTTC
CASTGTSFHEQYF
>NA|TRBD1|TRBV11-2|TRBJ2-5
TGTGCCAGCAGCTCGGACAGGGGCCAGACCCAGTACTTC
CASSSDRGQTQYF
>once|NA|TRBV11-1|TRBJ1-5
TGTGCCAGCAGCTTAGATCGGAGTGGGAGTGAGCCCCAGCATTTT
CASSLDRSGSEPQHF
>NA|TRBD2|TRBV5-6|TRBJ2-3
TGTGCCAGCAGCTCCGGACTAGCGGGAGGAACTGCAGATACGCAGTATTTT
CASSSGLAGGTADTQYF
>NA|TRBD1|TRBV5-8|TRBJ2-7
TGTGCCAGCAGTTGGGACAGCCCCTACGAGCAGTACTTC
CASSWDSPYEQYF
>NA|NA|TRBV29-1|TRBJ1-3
TGCAGCGTTGTGGAGGGCCCTGGAAACACCATATATTTT
CSVVEGPGNTIYF
>NA|TRBD2|TRBV7-2|TRBJ2-7
TGTGCCAGCAGCCCCAGGACTAGCCGCGAGCAGTACTTC
CASSPRTSREQYF
>NA|TRBD2|TRBV9|TRBJ2-5
TGTGCCAGCAGGGGGGTTAGCGGGAGGGCCGGGGAGACCCAGTACTTC
CASRGVSGRAGETQYF
>NA|TRBD2|TRBV19|TRBJ2-3
TGTGCCAGTAGTATCTGGGCGGGAGGAGCAGATACGCAGTATTTT
CASSIWAGGADTQYF
>few|TRBD1|TRBV25-1|TRBJ2-3
TGTGCCAGCAGTGAAGCCGACTGGGACAGCGTAGGAGATACGCAGTATTTT
CASSEADWDSVGDTQYF
>few|NA|TRBV28|TRBJ2-2
TGTGCCAGCCGAATTGCGGGTAGGGCCGGGGAGCTGTTTTTT
CASRIAGRAGELFF
>NA|TRBD1|TRBV27|TRBJ1-1
TGTGCCAGCCGAGGGACAGCTGAACGAGCTTTCTTT
CASRGTAERAFF
>NA|NA|TRBV6-5|TRBJ2-1
TGTGCCAGCACCCGGCCTAGCTACAATGAGCAGTTCTTC
CASTRPSYNEQFF
>NA|TRBD1|TRBV4-2|TRBJ2-7
TGTGCCAGCAGCCAGGTCCAGGGGGACTACGAGCAGTACTTC
CASSQVQGDYEQYF
>medium-sized|NA|TRBV13|TRBJ2-7
TGTGCCAGCAGCTTCAGGCAGTCCAAAGACGAGCAGTACTTC
CASSFRQSKDEQYF
>NA|TRBD2|TRBV19|TRBJ2-1
TGTGCCAGTAGCCAACTAGCGGGAGCGCCCAATGAGCAGTTCTTC
CASSQLAGAPNEQFF
>NA|NA|TRBV7-8|TRBJ2-7
TGTGCCAGCAGCTCCCTGTCCCACAGCTCCTACGAGCAGTACTTC
CASSSLSHSSYEQYF
>NA|TRBD2|TRBV4-1|TRBJ2-2
TGCGCCAGCAGCCATCGCCTGGGGCTAGCGGGAGATACCGGGGAGCTGTTTTTT
CASSHRLGLAGDTGELFF
>few|TRBD2|TRBV5-4|TRBJ2-7
TGTGCCAGCAGCCCGGGACTAGCGGGATTCTACGAGCAGTACTTC
CASSPGLAGFYEQYF
>NA|NA|TRBV18|TRBJ2-6
TGTGCCAGCTCACCACCAAGCTTCTCTGGGGCCAACGTCCTGACTTTC
CASSPPSFSGANVLTF
>NA|TRBD1|TRBV2|TRBJ2-3
TGTGCCAGCAGTGCCGACAGGGCAGGCACAGATACGCAGTATTTT
CASSADRAGTDTQYF
>NA|TRBD1|TRBV19|TRBJ1-2
TGTGCCAGTAGTGCGTCCGGGACAGGGATACGAGATGGCTACACCTTC
CASSASGTGIRDGYTF
>NA|NA|TRBV12-5|TRBJ1-2
TGTGCTAGTGGTCTAGCCCTGGGACTTAATCTCCATGGCTACACCTTC
CASGLALGLNLHGYTF
>NA|NA|TRBV5-6|TRBJ1-6
TGTGCCAGCAGCTCCTTAGCGGGGTCCCAAAAAAATTCACCCCTCCACTTT
CASSSLAGSQKNSPLHF
>NA|NA|TRBV7-9|TRBJ1-3
TGTGCAAGTCAGCGGGGCAGTGGAAACACCATATATTTT
CASQRGSGNTIYF
>NA|NA|TRBV5-1|TRBJ2-2
TGCGCCAGCAGCTTCGCCGGGGAGCTGTTTTTT
CASSFAGELFF